The subject of this entry is one T cell receptor beta chain. Its antigen remains unidentified. Gene names refer to mouse genes. The read ends 1 residue before the CDR3 terminus; that terminus is restored from the germline J gene. The record originates from a study of tissue T cells after allogeneic stem cell transplantation. Measured with immunoSEQ multiplex PCR; TCRdb has only the in-frame clones, and not every one. The sample has just over 20,000 clones; 69% are singletons. Study conclusions and caveats: Blood and spleen captured only part of the tissue TCR repertoire. This small cohort was clinically heterogeneous, and sampling depth was a limitation.

Germline CDR1 is NSHNY and CDR2 is SYGAGN. The CDR3 loop spans 16 amino acids. Trimming removed 1 base from V and 0 bases from J, with 12 bases in between. The clonotype was recovered from a female BALB/c mouse in good health. The strain bears MHC haplotype H2-d. The chain recombines TRBV13-1 with TRBJ2-4, with D maybe TRBD2 (7 bases). Material for sequencing was blood. The CDR3: CASSDTGGPSQNTLYF. The part of the CDR3 DNA that was read is TGTGCCAGCAGTGATACGGGGGGCCCTAGTCAAAACACCTTGTAC.